Sequencing of this T cell receptor beta chain was carried out in a study of blood T cell repertoires in COVID-19. Overall study: In each case, the material was cDNA or gDNA derived from T cells, B-cell-depleted T cells, or PBMCs.

As processed by the authors: Estimated nucleated cell counts came from reference gene primer amplification. The assay was immunoSEQ multiplex PCR, and TCRdb's table has in-frame clones only and misses some. V and J calls and clone size come straight from that table; D and trimming were deduced from the DNA. The data contain a few hundred thousand clones, 65% to 85% of them singletons. The CDR3 is made up of 18 amino acids. V trimming: 4 bases; J trimming: 6 bases; junction bases outside the gene matches: 14. Germline-derived CDR1 and CDR2 are SGDLS and YYNGEE. The TCR originated in a woman aged 45-59 years with acute or convalescent COVID-19. The sample consisted of peripheral blood. The J gene is TRBJ2-2, the V gene TRBV9; TRBD2 agrees at 11 bases. The CDR3 DNA follows: TGTGCCAGCAGCCCCCTGGGTAGCGGGAGGGCCGGGCCCGGGGAGCTGTTTTTT. This translates into CASSPLGSGRAGPGELFF. The full variable domain, with the rest looked up from reference TRBV9 and TRBJ2-2, is DSGVTQTPKHLITATGQRVTLRCSPRSGDLSVYWYQQSLDQGLQFLIQYYNGEERAKGNILERFSAQQFPDLHSELNLSSLELGDSALYFCASSPLGSGRAGPGELFFGEGSRLTVL.